This TCR beta chain was observed in a study of regulatory T cells in long-lasting Graves disease. TCR beta libraries were built with iRepertoire HTBI primers and Arm-PCR of CDR3 regions. TCRdb reanalysed the multiplex PCR reads using MiXCR and keeps one entry per CDR3 protein. The table shows 440,000 or so distinct CDR3 sequences, with 15% occurring only once. The germline V gene has CDR1 SEHNR and CDR2 FQNEAQ (reference sequence). CDR3 length: 17 amino acids. V lost 3 bases, J lost 0 bases, and 16 bases lay in between. Time point meaning: newly diagnosed GD, antithyroid drugs for less than 3 months. PBMC-extracted RNA yielded the TCR library. This clonotype was counted only a few times. These data were likewise used in another study, on T cells in Graves' hyperthyroidism and ophthalmopathy.

The sequenced sample was peripheral blood mononuclear cells (PBMCs), obtained at new diagnosis, from a patient treated with antithyroid drugs. The receptor was isolated from a woman aged 30 to 39 with Graves disease. The rearrangement uses TRBV7-9 and TRBJ2-3; maybe TRBD1 (6 bases). The CDR3 DNA is TGTGCCAGCAGCTTCCGCTCGGACAGTTTGAGCACAGATACGCAGTATTTT. It is translated as CASSFRSDSLSTDTQYF. Supplemented by reference TRBV7-9 and TRBJ2-3, the full variable domain reads DTGVSQNPRHKITKRGQNVTFRCDPISEHNRLYWYRQTLGQGPEFLTYFQNEAQLEKSRLLSDRFSAERPKGSFSTLEIQRTEQGDSAMYLCASSFRSDSLSTDTQYFGPGTRLTVL.